The 17 T cell receptor beta chains in this list originate from one sample, sequenced in a study of shared clonotypes between healthy human individuals. TCRdb keeps only in-frame clones here, not all; method: immunoSEQ multiplex PCR. The data contain just over 2,000,000 clones, 90% to 95% of them seen just once; the ten biggest clones take up 0.13%. Sequenced input: naive CD4+ T cells sorted from blood. Regarding subset: CD45RA+ positively selected. The receptors come from a man aged 18 to 30 in good health.

The rearrangement joins TRBV4-1 to TRBJ2-3; D may correspond to TRBD1 or TRBD2 (5 bases each). Germline V gene sequence: CDR1 MGHRA, CDR2 YSYEKL. This CDR3 comprises 18 residues. Trimming took off 0 bases at V and 0 bases at J, with 16 bases between the two ends. CDR3 in DNA: TGCGCCAGCAGCCAAGATCAGTGGCTAGCAGGGAGCACAGATACGCAGTATTTT. This gives the protein CASSQDQWLAGSTDTQYF.

The chain combines TRBV10-3 with TRBJ2-3; possibly TRBD1 or TRBD2 for D (5 bases each). Germline loops: CDR1 ENHRY, CDR2 SYGVKD. V lost 7 bases to trimming and J lost 2 bases, with 10 bases between them. The CDR3 loop spans 13 amino acids. The CDR3 reads CAIMGDLTDTQYF. In DNA form, the CDR3 reads TGTGCCATCATGGGGGACCTCACAGATACGCAGTATTTT.

J is TRBJ1-4 and V is TRBV5-1; 10 bases map to TRBD1. The J segment lost 7 bases and the V segment lost 0 bases, leaving 3 bases of the junction unmatched. CDR3 length equals 15 residues. Per germline, CDR1 SGHRS and CDR2 YFSETQ. CDR3 sequence (DNA): TGCGCCAGCAGCTTGGGGACAGGGGGTACTGAAAAACTGTTTTTT. Residues: CASSLGTGGTEKLFF.

The J gene is TRBJ1-5, the V gene TRBV28; 8 bases are a match to TRBD1. Looked up from germline, CDR1 is MDHEN and CDR2 is SYDVKM. Unmatched junction bases numbered 3, after V lost 6 bases and J lost 2 bases. The CDR3 contains 14 residues. CDR3 DNA sequence: TGTGCCAGCAGCGCGACAGGGGGCAATCAGCCCCAGCATTTT. This gives the protein CASSATGGNQPQHF.

V is TRBV5-1 and J is TRBJ2-5, with 10 bases aligning to TRBD2. Unmatched junction bases numbered 4, after V lost 4 bases and J lost 4 bases. The CDR3 extends over 14 amino acids. Germline-derived CDR1 and CDR2 are SGHRS and YFSETQ. DNA of the CDR3: TGCGCCAGCAGCGATTTAGCGGGGGGAGAGACCCAGTACTTC. Its translation is CASSDLAGGETQYF.

Regarding this clone: This CDR3 is also generated by other DNA sequences in the sample. This chain links TRBV5-1 with TRBJ2-5, with D perhaps matching TRBD2 (5 bases). Trimming stripped 6 bases from V and 3 bases from J, with 6 bases between. Germline CDR1 reads SGHRS; CDR2 reads YFSETQ. CDR3 length: 11 residues. Here the CDR3 reads CASTGEETQYF. The CDR3 DNA follows: TGCGCCAGCACCGGGGAAGAGACCCAGTACTTC.

This sequence joins TRBV30 and TRBJ1-5; a possible D gene is TRBD1 (6 bases). The V end was cut by 3 bases, the J end by 6 bases, with 12 bases between. The CDR3 has 13 residues. Germline V gene sequence: CDR1 GTSNPN, CDR2 SVGIG (reference sequence). The CDR3 DNA is TGTGCCTGGAGCCCCACAGGGACTCAGCCCCAGCATTTT. This codes for CAWSPTGTQPQHF.

This sequence joins TRBV5-1 and TRBJ2-5; the D gene is possibly TRBD1 (5 bases). The CDR3 spans 16 residues. Per germline, CDR1 SGHRS and CDR2 YFSETQ. Trimming stripped 2 bases from V and 1 base from J, with 15 bases between. The CDR3: CASSFSAGLGQETQYF. The CDR3 DNA sequence: TGCGCCAGCAGCTTCTCCGCAGGGCTGGGCCAAGAGACCCAGTACTTC.

CDR3 amino acids: CASILTVTGELFF. The CDR3 region has the DNA TGTGCCAGCATCCTTACAGTCACCGGGGAGCTGTTTTTT. The genes are TRBV2 and TRBJ2-2; D is unresolved. Germline CDR1 is SNHLY and CDR2 is FYNNEI. CDR3 length: 13 amino acids. V was trimmed by 7 bases and J by 4 bases, leaving 10 bases between them.

The chain employs TRBV7-2 and TRBJ1-5; perhaps TRBD1 as D (5 bases). The CDR3 is 16 amino acids. Germline CDR1 reads SGHTA; CDR2 reads FQGNSA. Trimming took off 5 bases at V and 0 bases at J, with 14 bases between the two ends. CDR3 coding DNA: TGTGCCAGCAGCCCTGATTGGGGGAGTAGCAATCAGCCCCAGCATTTT. Residues: CASSPDWGSSNQPQHF.

The rearrangement joins TRBV9 to TRBJ1-4; the D gene is possibly TRBD1 (6 bases). The CDR3 runs 14 residues. CDR1 SGDLS and CDR2 YYNGEE come from the germline V gene. Trimming pared 4 bases from V and 1 base from J, leaving 8 bases between. The CDR3 here is CASSPTGTNEKLFF. CDR3 bases: TGTGCCAGCAGCCCGACAGGAACTAATGAAAAACTGTTTTTT.

Written as DNA, the CDR3 is TGCGCCAGCAGCGGGACTAGCGGGAGTCCCGGGGAGCTGTTTTTT. Protein: CASSGTSGSPGELFF. This chain uses TRBV5-1 with TRBJ2-2, with 14 bases fitting TRBD2. In germline, CDR1 is SGHRS, CDR2 YFSETQ. This CDR3 contains 15 residues. Trimming took 4 bases from V and 6 from J; bases not matched to a gene: 2.

This chain connects TRBV7-9 to TRBJ2-7; 9 positions match TRBD2. The J segment lost 5 bases and the V segment lost 1 base, leaving 6 bases of the junction unmatched. CDR1 is SEHNR and CDR2 is FQNEAQ in the germline V gene (reference sequence). The CDR3 runs to 15 residues. The CDR3 loop is CASSLGAGGGNEQYF. CDR3 nucleotides: TGTGCCAGCAGCTTAGGAGCGGGAGGAGGCAACGAGCAGTACTTC. Variable domain in full (rest from reference TRBV7-9 and TRBJ2-7): DTGVSQNPRHKITKRGQNVTFRCDPISEHNRLYWYRQTLGQGPEFLTYFQNEAQLEKSRLLSDRFSAERPKGSFSTLEIQRTEQGDSAMYLCASSLGAGGGNEQYFGPGTRLTVT.

The chain is built from TRBV6-1 and TRBJ2-5; TRBD2 is a possible D gene (5 bases). Germline V CDR1 and CDR2: MNHNS, SASEGT. Trimming shortened V by 2 bases and J by 10 bases, and 17 bases separated the two germline ends. The CDR3 has 14 residues. DNA of the CDR3: TGTGCCAGCAGTGAAATTCGCGAGGGAAGAATCCAGTACTTC. Its protein product is CASSEIREGRIQYF.

With regard to this clone: Other DNA sequences in the same sample also yield this CDR3. The chain has TRBV9 and TRBJ2-5, with TRBD2 matching over 12 bases. V was pared by 3 bases and J by 4 bases, with 4 bases of the junction left unmatched. Germline V gene sequence: CDR1 SGDLS, CDR2 YYNGEE. There are 15 residues in the CDR3. The CDR3 here is CASSASGGAGETQYF. CDR3 bases: TGTGCCAGCAGCGCTAGCGGGGGGGCCGGAGAGACCCAGTACTTC.

The gene calls are TRBV7-9 and TRBJ2-5; D perhaps matches TRBD1 (5 bases). CDR1 SEHNR and CDR2 FQNEAQ come from the germline V gene (reference sequence). V dropped 3 bases and J dropped 6 bases, with 14 bases sitting between them. The CDR3 spans 14 residues. CDR3 in DNA: TGTGCCAGCAGCTTCAATGAGCCAGGGCAGACCCAGTACTTC. This codes for CASSFNEPGQTQYF.

V and J are TRBV23-1 and TRBJ1-6, with D hard to call. TRBV23-1 has ORF status, its function being uncertain. The CDR3 has 16 residues. Between the trimmed V and J ends, which lost 3 bases and 0 bases, there was a span of 9 bases. Here the CDR3 DNA reads TGCGCCAGCAGTCAGTTGGAAAGCTCCTATAATTCACCCCTCCACTTT. Protein: CASSQLESSYNSPLHF.